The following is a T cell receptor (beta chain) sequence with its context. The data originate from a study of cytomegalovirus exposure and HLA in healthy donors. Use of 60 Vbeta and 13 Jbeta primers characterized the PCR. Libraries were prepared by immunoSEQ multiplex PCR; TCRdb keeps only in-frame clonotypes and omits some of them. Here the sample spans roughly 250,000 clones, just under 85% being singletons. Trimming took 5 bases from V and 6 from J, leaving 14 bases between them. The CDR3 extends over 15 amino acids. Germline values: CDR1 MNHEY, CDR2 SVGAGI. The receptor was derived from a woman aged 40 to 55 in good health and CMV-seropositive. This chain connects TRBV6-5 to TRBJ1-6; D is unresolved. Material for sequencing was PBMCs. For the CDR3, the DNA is TGTGCCAGCAGTAGACAACAGTATACTAATTCACCCCTCCACTTT. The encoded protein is CASSRQQYTNSPLHF.